This T cell receptor (beta chain) was sequenced in a study of T cell responses to AZD1222 COVID-19 vaccine. Study-level findings and limits: Donors were mostly white British, more females; clonal diversity possibly underestimated. CD4 TCRs covered the whole spike, strongest at regions 160-218 and 743-854.

A remark on this clone: Its antigen is unknown.

Repertoires were generated with immunoSEQ multiplex PCR, while TCRdb's copy carries only in-frame clones and drops some. The table has approximately 83,000 clones, about 90% seen once. The germline CDR1 and CDR2 sequences are SGDLS and YYNGEE. With 7 bases removed from V and 2 bases from J, the gap between germline ends came to 13 bases. CDR3 length: 14 residues. Source: peripheral blood, taken on day 0 of MenACWY control vaccination. The chain uses TRBV9 and TRBJ2-1, with D uncertain. The receptor was derived from an adult in good health. The CDR3 region is CASGQTATYNEQFF. The CDR3 DNA sequence: TGTGCCAGCGGCCAAACAGCGACCTACAATGAGCAGTTCTTC.